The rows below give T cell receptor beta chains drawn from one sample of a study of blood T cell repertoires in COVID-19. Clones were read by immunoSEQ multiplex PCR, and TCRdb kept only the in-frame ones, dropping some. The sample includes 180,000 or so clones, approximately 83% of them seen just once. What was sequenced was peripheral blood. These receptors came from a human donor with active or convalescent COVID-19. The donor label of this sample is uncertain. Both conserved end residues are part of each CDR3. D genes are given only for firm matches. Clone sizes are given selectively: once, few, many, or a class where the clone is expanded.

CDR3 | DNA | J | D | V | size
CASSLRWTSVGEQFF | TGTGCCAGCAGCTTAAGGTGGACTAGCGTAGGTGAGCAGTTCTTC | TRBJ2-1 | TRBD2 | TRBV11-3 | .
CASSLEGLAGTLTGELFF | TGTGCCAGCAGCTTAGAGGGACTAGCGGGGACACTCACCGGGGAGCTGTTTTTT | TRBJ2-2 | TRBD2 | TRBV11-3 | .
CASSASGSDTQYF | TGTGCCAGCAGTGCGTCAGGGTCGGATACGCAGTATTTT | TRBJ2-3 | . | TRBV6-4 | .
CASSRQGVALAGDYNEQFF | TGTGCCAGCAGTCGACAGGGCGTGGCCCTAGCGGGGGATTACAATGAGCAGTTCTTC | TRBJ2-1 | TRBD2 | TRBV6-6 | .
CASRPDRSEEAFF | TGTGCCAGCCGACCTGACAGGAGCGAAGAAGCTTTCTTT | TRBJ1-1 | . | TRBV27 | .
CASSVQGLGGKGMNNEQFF | TGTGCCAGCAGCGTACAGGGCTTGGGCGGGAAGGGTATGAACAATGAGCAGTTCTTC | TRBJ2-1 | . | TRBV9 | .
CASSEDRGSGEQYF | TGCGCCAGCAGTGAAGACAGGGGAAGCGGTGAGCAGTACTTC | TRBJ2-7 | TRBD1 | TRBV10-2 | .
CASSATDRGEAFF | TGTGCCAGCAGCGCAACAGACAGGGGTGAAGCTTTCTTT | TRBJ1-1 | TRBD1 | TRBV9 | .
CASSEFSGGYSNQPQHF | TGTGCCAGCAGTGAATTCTCCGGGGGGTATAGCAATCAGCCCCAGCATTTT | TRBJ1-5 | . | TRBV2 | .
CASIEQGRSGANVLTF | TGTGCCAGCATCGAACAGGGCCGCTCTGGGGCCAACGTCCTGACTTTC | TRBJ2-6 | . | TRBV11-3 | once
CASSSVAGNEQFF | TGTGCCAGCAGTTCGGTAGCGGGCAATGAGCAGTTCTTC | TRBJ2-1 | TRBD2 | TRBV6-1 | few
CASSLVGGDTQYF | TGTGCCAGCAGCTTGGTGGGCGGGGATACGCAGTATTTT | TRBJ2-3 | . | TRBV5-5 | .
CASSLPKLYGYTF | TGTGCCAGTAGTCTTCCAAAGCTGTATGGCTACACCTTC | TRBJ1-2 | . | TRBV19 | .
CASTRPPGEVGELFF | TGTGCCAGTACCCGCCCCCCGGGAGAGGTCGGGGAGCTGTTTTTT | TRBJ2-2 | . | TRBV19 | .
CASPGIRETQYF | TGTGCCAGCCCGGGGATAAGGGAGACCCAGTACTTC | TRBJ2-5 | . | TRBV7-9 | .
CASSPGTSPYEQYF | TGTGCCAGCAGCCCGGGGACTAGCCCCTACGAGCAGTACTTC | TRBJ2-7 | TRBD2 | TRBV7-3 | .
CASSLQARDSPLHF | TGTGCCAGCAGTCTACAGGCCAGGGATTCACCCCTCCACTTT | TRBJ1-6 | . | TRBV6-5 | .
CASSMGRGTGETQYF | TGTGCCAGTAGTATGGGACGGGGGACTGGGGAGACCCAGTACTTC | TRBJ2-5 | . | TRBV19 | .
CASSFSSAFTDTQYF | TGTGCCAGCAGCTTCTCTAGCGCGTTCACAGATACGCAGTATTTT | TRBJ2-3 | . | TRBV7-9 | .
CASSQDRSTASTDTQYF | TGTGCCAGCAGCCAAGATAGGTCGACTGCTAGCACAGATACGCAGTATTTT | TRBJ2-3 | . | TRBV4-2 | once
CASGSIDEQYF | TGTGCTAGTGGTTCTATCGACGAGCAGTACTTC | TRBJ2-7 | . | TRBV12-5 | .
CASSLYGEAYEQYF | TGTGCCAGCAGCCTTTATGGGGAGGCCTACGAGCAGTACTTC | TRBJ2-7 | . | TRBV7-2 | .
CASSPGGTYFF | TGTGCCAGCAGCCCAGGGGGGACTTATTTCTTC | TRBJ2-7 | . | TRBV2 | once
CASSPGGQGWSYGYTF | TGTGCCAGCAGCCCAGGGGGACAGGGCTGGAGCTATGGCTACACCTTC | TRBJ1-2 | TRBD1 | TRBV7-2 | .
CASSHIGETQYF | TGTGCCAGCAGCCATATCGGGGAGACCCAGTACTTC | TRBJ2-5 | . | TRBV7-8 | once
CASSVATAHPLGLAGPHEQFF | TGTGCCAGCAGCGTAGCTACCGCCCACCCCTTGGGACTAGCGGGACCCCATGAGCAGTTCTTC | TRBJ2-1 | TRBD2 | TRBV9 | .
CASSYGGLSYNEQFF | TGTGCCAGCAGTTACGGGGGCCTCTCCTACAATGAGCAGTTCTTC | TRBJ2-1 | . | TRBV6-5 | once
CASSLVAGTDTQYF | TGTGCCAGCAGCTTAGTCGCGGGCACAGATACGCAGTATTTT | TRBJ2-3 | . | TRBV7-6 | .